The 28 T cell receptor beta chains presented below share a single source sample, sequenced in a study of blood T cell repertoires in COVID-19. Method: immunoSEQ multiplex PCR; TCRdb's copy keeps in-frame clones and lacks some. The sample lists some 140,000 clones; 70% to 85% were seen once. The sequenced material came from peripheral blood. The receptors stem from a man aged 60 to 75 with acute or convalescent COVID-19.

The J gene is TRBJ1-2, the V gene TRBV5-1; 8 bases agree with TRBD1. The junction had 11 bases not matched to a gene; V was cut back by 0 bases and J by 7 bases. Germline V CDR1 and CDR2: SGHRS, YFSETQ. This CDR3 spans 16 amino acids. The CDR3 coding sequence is TGCGCCAGCAGCTTGGGTGCTGAGACAGGGGCTTCTGGCTACACCTTC. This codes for CASSLGAETGASGYTF.

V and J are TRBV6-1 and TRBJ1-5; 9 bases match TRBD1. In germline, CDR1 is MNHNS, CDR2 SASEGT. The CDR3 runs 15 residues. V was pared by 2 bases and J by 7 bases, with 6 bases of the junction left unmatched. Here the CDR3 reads CASSESQGALQPQHF. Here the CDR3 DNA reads TGTGCCAGCAGTGAATCACAGGGGGCTTTGCAGCCCCAGCATTTT.

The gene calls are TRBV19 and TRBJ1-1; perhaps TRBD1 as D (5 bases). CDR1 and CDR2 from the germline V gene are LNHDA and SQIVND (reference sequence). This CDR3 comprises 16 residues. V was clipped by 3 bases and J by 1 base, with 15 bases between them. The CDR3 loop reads CASSIGGTGGNTEAFF. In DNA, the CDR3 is TGTGCCAGTAGTATTGGGGGTACCGGGGGGAACACTGAAGCTTTCTTT.

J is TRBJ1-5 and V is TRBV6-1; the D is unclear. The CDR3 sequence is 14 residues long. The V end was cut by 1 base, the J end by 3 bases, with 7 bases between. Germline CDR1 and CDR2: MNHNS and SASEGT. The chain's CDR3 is CASSEGSYNQPQHF. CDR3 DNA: TGTGCCAGCAGTGAAGGTAGTTACAATCAGCCCCAGCATTTT.

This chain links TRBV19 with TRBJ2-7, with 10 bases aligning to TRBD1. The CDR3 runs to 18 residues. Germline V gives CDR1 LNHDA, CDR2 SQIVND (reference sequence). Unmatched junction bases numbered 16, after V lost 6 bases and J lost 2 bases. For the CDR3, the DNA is TGTGCCAGTAGGAGACGATCAACCGGACAGGGGGGCGCCTACGAGCAGTACTTC. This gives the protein CASRRRSTGQGGAYEQYF.

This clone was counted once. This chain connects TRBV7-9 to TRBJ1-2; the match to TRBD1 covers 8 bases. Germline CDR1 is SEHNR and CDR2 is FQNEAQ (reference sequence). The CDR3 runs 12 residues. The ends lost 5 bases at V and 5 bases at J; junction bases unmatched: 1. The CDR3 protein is CASSTGGYGYTF. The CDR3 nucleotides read TGTGCCAGCAGCACAGGGGGGTATGGCTACACCTTC. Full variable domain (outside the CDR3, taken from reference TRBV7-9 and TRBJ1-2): DTGVSQNPRHKITKRGQNVTFRCDPISEHNRLYWYRQTLGQGPEFLTYFQNEAQLEKSRLLSDRFSAERPKGSFSTLEIQRTEQGDSAMYLCASSTGGYGYTFGSGTRLTVV.

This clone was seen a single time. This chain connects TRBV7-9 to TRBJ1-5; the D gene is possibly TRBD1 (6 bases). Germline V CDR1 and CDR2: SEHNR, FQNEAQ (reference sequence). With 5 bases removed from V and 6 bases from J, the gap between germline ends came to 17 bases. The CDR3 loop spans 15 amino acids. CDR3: CASSRGTGPFQPQHF. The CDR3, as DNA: TGTGCCAGCAGCAGAGGCACAGGGCCGTTTCAGCCCCAGCATTTT.

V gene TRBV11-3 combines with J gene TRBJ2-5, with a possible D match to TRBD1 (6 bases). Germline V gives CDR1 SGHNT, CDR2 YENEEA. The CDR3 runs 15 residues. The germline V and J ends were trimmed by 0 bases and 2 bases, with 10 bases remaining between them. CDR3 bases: TGTGCCAGCAGCTTAGAAGGAGGACAGCAAGAGACCCAGTACTTC. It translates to CASSLEGGQQETQYF.

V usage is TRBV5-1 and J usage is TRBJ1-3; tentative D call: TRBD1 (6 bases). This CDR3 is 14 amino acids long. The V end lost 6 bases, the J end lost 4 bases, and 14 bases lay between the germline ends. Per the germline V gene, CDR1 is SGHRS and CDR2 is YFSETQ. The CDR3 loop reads CASKGGTSGNTIYF. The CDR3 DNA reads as TGCGCCAGCAAGGGGGGGACCTCCGGAAACACCATATATTTT.

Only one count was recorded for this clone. CDR3 DNA: TGTGCCAGCCTCTACAGGGAAGAGGGCACTGAAGCTTTCTTT. Its protein is CASLYREEGTEAFF. This chain joins TRBV2 and TRBJ1-1; perhaps TRBD1 as D (6 bases). The CDR3 length is 14 residues. V lost 8 bases and J 4 bases, leaving 17 bases between the germline ends. CDR1 is SNHLY and CDR2 is FYNNEI in the germline V gene.

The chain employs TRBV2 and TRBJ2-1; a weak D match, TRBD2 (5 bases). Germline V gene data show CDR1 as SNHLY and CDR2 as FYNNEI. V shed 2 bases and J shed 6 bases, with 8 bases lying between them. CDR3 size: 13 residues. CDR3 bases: TGTGCCAGCAGTGAACTTACTAGCAATGAGCAGTTCTTC. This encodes CASSELTSNEQFF.

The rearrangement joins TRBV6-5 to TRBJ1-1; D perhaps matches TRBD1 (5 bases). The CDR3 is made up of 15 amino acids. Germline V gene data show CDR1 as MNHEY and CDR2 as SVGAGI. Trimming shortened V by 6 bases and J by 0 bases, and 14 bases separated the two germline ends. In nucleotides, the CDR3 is TGTGCCAGCAGCTCCCCGGGACTTATGAACACTGAAGCTTTCTTT. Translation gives CASSSPGLMNTEAFF.

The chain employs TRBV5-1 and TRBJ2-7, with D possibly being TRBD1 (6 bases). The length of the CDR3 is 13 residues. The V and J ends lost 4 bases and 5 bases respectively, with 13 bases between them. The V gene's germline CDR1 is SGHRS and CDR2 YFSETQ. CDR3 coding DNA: TGCGCCAGCAGCGAGGGACATTTCCACGAGCAGTACTTC. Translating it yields CASSEGHFHEQYF.

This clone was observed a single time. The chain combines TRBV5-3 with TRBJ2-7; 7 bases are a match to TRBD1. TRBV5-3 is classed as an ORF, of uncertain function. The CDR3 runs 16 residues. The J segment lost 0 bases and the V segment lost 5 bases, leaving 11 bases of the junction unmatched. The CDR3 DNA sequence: TGTGCCAGAAGTTCCACACAGGGGCCCCTCTCCTACGAGCAGTACTTC. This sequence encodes CARSSTQGPLSYEQYF.

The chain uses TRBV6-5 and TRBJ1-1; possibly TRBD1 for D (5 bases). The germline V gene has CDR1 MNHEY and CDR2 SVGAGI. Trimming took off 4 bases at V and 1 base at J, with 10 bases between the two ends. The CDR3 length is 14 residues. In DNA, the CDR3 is TGTGCCAGCAGTTTCCGACAGACGAACACTGAAGCTTTCTTT. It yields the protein CASSFRQTNTEAFF.

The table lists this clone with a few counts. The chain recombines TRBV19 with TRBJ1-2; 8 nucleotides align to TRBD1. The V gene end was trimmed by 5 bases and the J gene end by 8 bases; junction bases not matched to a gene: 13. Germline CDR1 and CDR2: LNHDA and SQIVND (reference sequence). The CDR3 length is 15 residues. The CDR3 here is CASSRQDREVGGYTF. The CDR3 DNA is TGTGCCAGTAGTCGACAGGACAGGGAAGTAGGGGGCTACACCTTC.

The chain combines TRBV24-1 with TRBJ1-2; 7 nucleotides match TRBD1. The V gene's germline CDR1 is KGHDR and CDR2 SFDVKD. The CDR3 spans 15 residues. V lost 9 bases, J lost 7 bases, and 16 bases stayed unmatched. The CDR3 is CATRDSDPRVGGYTF. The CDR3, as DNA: TGTGCCACCCGGGACAGCGACCCTAGGGTAGGTGGCTACACCTTC.

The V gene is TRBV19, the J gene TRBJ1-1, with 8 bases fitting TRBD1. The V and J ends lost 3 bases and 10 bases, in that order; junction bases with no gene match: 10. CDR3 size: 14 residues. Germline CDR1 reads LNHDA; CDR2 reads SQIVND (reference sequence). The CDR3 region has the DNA TGTGCCAGTAGTATTCCCGGGACAGGTTCTGCAGCTTTCTTT. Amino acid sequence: CASSIPGTGSAAFF. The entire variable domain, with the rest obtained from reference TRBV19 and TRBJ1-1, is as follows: DGGITQSPKYLFRKEGQNVTLSCEQNLNHDAMYWYRQDPGQGLRLIYYSQIVNDFQKGDIAEGYSVSREKKESFPLTVTSAQKNPTAFYLCASSIPGTGSAAFFGQGTRLTVV.

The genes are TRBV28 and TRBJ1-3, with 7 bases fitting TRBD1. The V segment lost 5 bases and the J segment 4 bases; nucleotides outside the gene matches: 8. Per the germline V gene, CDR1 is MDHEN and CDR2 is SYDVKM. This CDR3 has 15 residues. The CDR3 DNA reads TGTGCCAGCAGTGGGACAGAAGGGGGGGGAAACACCATATATTTT. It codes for CASSGTEGGGNTIYF.

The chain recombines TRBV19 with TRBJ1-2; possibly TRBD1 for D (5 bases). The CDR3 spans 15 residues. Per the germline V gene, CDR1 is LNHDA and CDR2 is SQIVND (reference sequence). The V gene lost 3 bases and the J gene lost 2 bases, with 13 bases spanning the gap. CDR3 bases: TGTGCCAGTAGTATCCCCAGCCAGGGAAACTATGGCTACACCTTC. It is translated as CASSIPSQGNYGYTF.

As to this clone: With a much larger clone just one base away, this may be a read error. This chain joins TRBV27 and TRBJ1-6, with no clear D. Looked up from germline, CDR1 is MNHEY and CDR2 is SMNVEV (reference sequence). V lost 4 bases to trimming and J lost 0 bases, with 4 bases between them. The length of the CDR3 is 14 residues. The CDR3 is CASSWSSYNSPLHF. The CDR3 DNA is TGTGCCAGCAGTTGGAGCTCCTATAATTCACCCCTCCACTTT.

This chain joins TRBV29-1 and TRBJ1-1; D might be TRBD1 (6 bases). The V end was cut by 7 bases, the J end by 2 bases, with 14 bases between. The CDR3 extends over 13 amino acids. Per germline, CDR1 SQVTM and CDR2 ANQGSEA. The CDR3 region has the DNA TGCAGCGGAAAACAGGGAGCAAACACTGAAGCTTTCTTT. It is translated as CSGKQGANTEAFF.

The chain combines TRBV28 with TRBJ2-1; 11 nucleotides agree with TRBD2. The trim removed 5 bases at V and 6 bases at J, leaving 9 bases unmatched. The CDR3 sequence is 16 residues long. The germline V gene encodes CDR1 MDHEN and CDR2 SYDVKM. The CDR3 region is CASSHSGGGGRNEQFF. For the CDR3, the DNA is TGTGCCAGCAGTCATAGCGGGGGGGGCGGGCGCAATGAGCAGTTCTTC.

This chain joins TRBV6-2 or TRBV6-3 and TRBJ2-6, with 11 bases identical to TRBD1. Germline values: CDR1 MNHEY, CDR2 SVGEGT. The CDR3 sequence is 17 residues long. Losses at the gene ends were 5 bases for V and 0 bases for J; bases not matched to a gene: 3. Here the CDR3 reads CASSRTGGNSGANVLTF. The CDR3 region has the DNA TGTGCCAGCAGTCGGACAGGGGGCAACTCTGGGGCCAACGTCCTGACTTTC.

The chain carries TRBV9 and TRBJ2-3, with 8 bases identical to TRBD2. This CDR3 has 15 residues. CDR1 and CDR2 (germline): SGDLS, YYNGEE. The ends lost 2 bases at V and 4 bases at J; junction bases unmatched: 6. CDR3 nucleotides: TGTGCCAGCAGCGTGGACGGGAGGGCCGCAGATACGCAGTATTTT. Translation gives CASSVDGRAADTQYF.

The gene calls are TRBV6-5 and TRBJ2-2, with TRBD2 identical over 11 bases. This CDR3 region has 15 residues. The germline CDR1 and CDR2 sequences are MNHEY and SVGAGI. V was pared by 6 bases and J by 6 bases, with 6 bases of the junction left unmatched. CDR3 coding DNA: TGTGCCAGCAGAGCCGGGACTAGCGGTTCCGGGGAGCTGTTTTTT. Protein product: CASRAGTSGSGELFF.

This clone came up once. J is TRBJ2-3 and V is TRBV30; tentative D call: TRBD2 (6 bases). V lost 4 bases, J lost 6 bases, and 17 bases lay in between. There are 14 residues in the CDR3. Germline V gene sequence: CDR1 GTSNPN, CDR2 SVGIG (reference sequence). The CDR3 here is CAWNPGTQPDTQYF. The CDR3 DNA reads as TGTGCCTGGAACCCCGGGACTCAGCCCGATACGCAGTATTTT.

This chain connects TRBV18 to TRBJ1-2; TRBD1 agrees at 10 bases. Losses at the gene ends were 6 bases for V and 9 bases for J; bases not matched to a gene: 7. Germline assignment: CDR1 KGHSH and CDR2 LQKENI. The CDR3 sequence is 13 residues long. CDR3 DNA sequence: TGTGCCAGCTCTCTCGACAGGGGGCGAAGCTACACCTTC. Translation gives CASSLDRGRSYTF.